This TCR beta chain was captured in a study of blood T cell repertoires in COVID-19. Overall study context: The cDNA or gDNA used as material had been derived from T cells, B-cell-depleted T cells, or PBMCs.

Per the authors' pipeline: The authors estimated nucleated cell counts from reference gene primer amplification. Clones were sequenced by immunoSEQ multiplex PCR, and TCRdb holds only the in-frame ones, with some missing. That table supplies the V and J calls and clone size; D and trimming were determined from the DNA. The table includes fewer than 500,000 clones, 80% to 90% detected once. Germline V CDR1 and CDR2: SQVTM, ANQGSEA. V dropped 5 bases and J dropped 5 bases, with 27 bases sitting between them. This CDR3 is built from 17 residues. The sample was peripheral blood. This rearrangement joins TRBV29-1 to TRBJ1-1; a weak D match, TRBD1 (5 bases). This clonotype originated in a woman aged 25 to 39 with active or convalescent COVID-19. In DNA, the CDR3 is TGCAGCGTTAGGCCCCCAGGAGGGGTGCAACCGGGGACTGAAGCTTTCTTT. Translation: CSVRPPGGVQPGTEAFF.